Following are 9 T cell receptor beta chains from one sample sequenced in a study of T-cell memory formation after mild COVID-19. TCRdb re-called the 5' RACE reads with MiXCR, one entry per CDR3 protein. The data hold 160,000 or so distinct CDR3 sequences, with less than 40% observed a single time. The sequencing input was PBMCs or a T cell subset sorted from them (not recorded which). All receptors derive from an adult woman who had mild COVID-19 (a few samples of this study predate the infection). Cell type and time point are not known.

The CDR3 reads CSVRDRGSYEQYF. CDR3 DNA sequence: TGCAGCGTTCGGGACAGGGGTTCCTACGAGCAGTACTTC. The chain recombines TRBV29-1 with TRBJ2-7, with 10 bases aligning to TRBD1. The CDR3 has 13 residues. V shed 5 bases and J 1 base; nucleotides not matched to a gene: 2. CDR1 and CDR2 (germline): SQVTM, ANQGSEA.

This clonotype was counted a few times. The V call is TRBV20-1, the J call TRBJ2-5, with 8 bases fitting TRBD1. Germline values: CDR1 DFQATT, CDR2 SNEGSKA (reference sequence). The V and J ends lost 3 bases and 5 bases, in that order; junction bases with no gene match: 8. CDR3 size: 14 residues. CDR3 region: CSARHGQGKETQYF. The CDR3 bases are TGCAGTGCTAGGCATGGACAGGGAAAGGAGACCCAGTACTTC.

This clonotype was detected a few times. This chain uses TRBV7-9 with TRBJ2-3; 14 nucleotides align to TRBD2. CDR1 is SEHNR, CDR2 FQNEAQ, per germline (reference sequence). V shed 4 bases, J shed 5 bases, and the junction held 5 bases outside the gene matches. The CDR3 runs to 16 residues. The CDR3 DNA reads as TGTGCCAGCAGCTCCCGACTAGCGGGGGGGGGAGATACGCAGTATTTT. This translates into CASSSRLAGGGDTQYF.

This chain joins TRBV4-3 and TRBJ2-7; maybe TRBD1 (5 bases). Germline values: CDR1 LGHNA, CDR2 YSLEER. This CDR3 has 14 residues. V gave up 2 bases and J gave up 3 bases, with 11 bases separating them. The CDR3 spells CASSQSTENYEQYF. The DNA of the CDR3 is TGCGCCAGCAGCCAATCGACAGAGAACTACGAGCAGTACTTC.

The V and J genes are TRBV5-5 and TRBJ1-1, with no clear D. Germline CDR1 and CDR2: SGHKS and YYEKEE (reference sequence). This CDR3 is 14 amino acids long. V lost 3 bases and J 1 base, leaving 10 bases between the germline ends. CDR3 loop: CASSSPTKNTEAFF. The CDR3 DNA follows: TGTGCCAGCAGCTCCCCCACCAAGAACACTGAAGCTTTCTTT.

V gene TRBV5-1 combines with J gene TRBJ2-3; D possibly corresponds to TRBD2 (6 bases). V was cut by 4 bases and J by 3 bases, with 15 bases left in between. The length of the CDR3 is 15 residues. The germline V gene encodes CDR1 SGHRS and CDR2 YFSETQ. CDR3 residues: CASSPSGDSTDTQYF. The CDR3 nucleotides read TGCGCCAGCAGCCCCTCGGGGGATAGTACAGATACGCAGTATTTT.

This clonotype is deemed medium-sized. This CDR3 reads CASSLQGLAGGEQFF. The CDR3 nucleotides are TGCGCCAGCAGTTTACAGGGACTAGCGGGGGGTGAGCAGTTCTTC. The chain has TRBV5-1 and TRBJ2-1; 15 bases agree with TRBD2. After removal of 5 bases from V and 9 bases from J, the junction contained 6 bases not matched to a gene. There are 15 residues in the CDR3. CDR1 and CDR2 (germline): SGHRS, YFSETQ.

CDR3 coding DNA: TGTGCCACCAGTGACCCCGGGTCTAACTACGAGCAGTACTTC. Translated, it gives CATSDPGSNYEQYF. The chain recombines TRBV24-1 with TRBJ2-7; no clear D. The CDR3 runs 14 residues. V lost 4 bases and J 3 bases, leaving 12 bases between the germline ends. In germline, CDR1 is KGHDR, CDR2 SFDVKD.

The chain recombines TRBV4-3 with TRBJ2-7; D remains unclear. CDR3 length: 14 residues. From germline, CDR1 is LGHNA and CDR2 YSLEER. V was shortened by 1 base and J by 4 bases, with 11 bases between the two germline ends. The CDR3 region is CASSQGRGGYEQYF. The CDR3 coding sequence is TGCGCCAGCAGCCAAGGAAGAGGCGGATACGAGCAGTACTTC.